Presented here are 21 T cell receptor beta chains from one specimen sequenced in a study of vaccination and CD4 T cells after COVID-19 (dated by TCRdb to 2021 to 2024). These receptors' targets are unknown. Receptors were amplified or captured by PCR. Sequencing was carried out with an Illumina iSeq 100. At the Johns Hopkins FTIC core, DNA from the cultured CD4+ T cells underwent TCR sequencing with the Oncomine TCR Beta short-read assay. TCRdb itself trimmed the public reads at Q25 with fastp, ran MiXCR and retained productive beta chains. Each entry merges the rows of one CDR3 protein and shows their most common DNA and genes. The sample table holds around 19,000 distinct CDR3 sequences, of which around 33% were seen once. The ten biggest clones cover 2.6% of the sample. The sample's time point label is to be understood as: late sampling 161 to 241 days after vaccination in a few convalescent patients. This sample's treatment or condition label indicates: roughly 10-day PBMC culture with coronavirus spike peptide pools or control peptides (ViraFEST assay).

The sequenced sample was CD4+ T cells from blood, cultured in vitro, obtained about 7 months after SARS-CoV-2 vaccination. These receptors were obtained from a human donor who had recovered from COVID-19.

This clonotype was found a few times. The chain joins TRBV6-2 or TRBV6-3 to TRBJ1-1; D might be TRBD1 (6 bases). Per germline, CDR1 MNHEY and CDR2 SVGEGT. Between the trimmed V and J ends, which lost 5 bases and 5 bases, there was a span of 15 bases. CDR3 size: 14 residues. The CDR3 sequence is CASSLWTDRTEAFF. The CDR3 DNA is TGTGCCAGCAGTCTTTGGACGGACAGAACTGAAGCTTTCTTT.

The V gene is TRBV5-1, the J gene TRBJ2-7; D is perhaps TRBD1 (5 bases). The CDR3 covers 13 residues. Germline loops: CDR1 SGHRS, CDR2 YFSETQ. The V end lost 4 bases, the J end lost 7 bases, and 15 bases lay between the germline ends. The CDR3 loop reads CASSPDPGREQYF. CDR3 bases: TGCGCCAGCAGCCCAGACCCAGGGCGAGAGCAGTACTTC.

Only a few counts were recorded for this clonotype. The CDR3: CASSIQGAHDGTQYF. In nucleotides, the CDR3 is TGTGCCAGTAGTATACAAGGGGCCCACGATGGGACCCAGTACTTC. V usage is TRBV19 and J usage is TRBJ2-5, with D maybe TRBD1 (5 bases). This CDR3 has 15 amino acids. The germline CDR1 and CDR2 sequences are LNHDA and SQIVND (reference sequence). V was trimmed by 2 bases and J by 7 bases, leaving 17 bases between them.

The chain is built from TRBV7-3 and TRBJ2-1, with 9 positions matching TRBD2. This CDR3 region has 19 residues. CDR1 is SGHTA and CDR2 is FQGTGA in the germline V gene. Germline trimming cut 0 bases from V and 6 bases from J; bases unmatched to any gene: 15. The CDR3 nucleotides are TGTGCCAGCAGCTTAACGGGCGGGAGGGCCCGACAGGAGTCCAATGAGCAGTTCTTC. Amino acids: CASSLTGGRARQESNEQFF.

This clonotype came up a few times. This chain uses TRBV6-2 or TRBV6-3 with TRBJ2-7; D might be TRBD1 (5 bases). Germline CDR1 is MNHEY and CDR2 is SVGEGT. The V end was cut by 6 bases, the J end by 1 base, with 13 bases between. There are 14 residues in the CDR3. CDR3 residues: CASSPEDTSYEQYF. CDR3 DNA: TGTGCCAGCAGCCCCGAGGACACGTCCTACGAGCAGTACTTC.

The chain is built from TRBV20-1 and TRBJ2-1; D gene ambiguous. The V end lost 4 bases, the J end lost 3 bases, and 16 bases lay between the germline ends. CDR3 length equals 15 residues. Germline V gives CDR1 DFQATT, CDR2 SNEGSKA (reference sequence). CDR3 loop: CSAKGLEDLYNEQFF. The CDR3 region has the DNA TGCAGTGCTAAGGGCCTAGAAGATCTCTACAATGAGCAGTTCTTC.

The CDR3 is CASSFGSRPDTQYF. CDR3 DNA sequence: TGCGCCAGCAGCTTTGGTTCCCGACCGGATACGCAGTATTTT. This chain links TRBV5-1 with TRBJ2-3, with D unresolved. This CDR3 region has 14 residues. Per germline, CDR1 SGHRS and CDR2 YFSETQ. V dropped 2 bases and J dropped 6 bases, with 13 bases sitting between them.

The chain employs TRBV28 and TRBJ1-2; the D is unclear. This CDR3 region has 13 residues. Per the germline V gene, CDR1 is MDHEN and CDR2 is SYDVKM. Trimming cost V 10 bases and J 5 bases, with 17 bases left between them. CDR3 nucleotide sequence: TGTGCCATTACCTCTGGGGTTTTGTATGGCTACACCTTC. Its protein is CAITSGVLYGYTF.

The CDR3 loop reads CASSGGGSYNEQFF. The CDR3 bases are TGTGCCAGCAGTGGCGGGGGTTCCTACAATGAGCAGTTCTTC. V is TRBV25-1 and J is TRBJ2-1; 7 nucleotides match TRBD2. Germline V lookup: CDR1 MGHDK, CDR2 SYGVNS. The CDR3 spans 14 residues. The V segment lost 4 bases and the J segment 1 base; nucleotides outside the gene matches: 1.

The CDR3 is CASSGRLGSVETQYF. The CDR3 DNA reads as TGTGCCAGCAGTGGCCGCTTGGGTAGCGTAGAGACCCAGTACTTC. The V call is TRBV6-2 or TRBV6-3, the J call TRBJ2-5, with D perhaps matching TRBD2 (5 bases). CDR3 length: 15 amino acids. The germline gives CDR1 MNHEY, CDR2 SVGEGT. V was cut by 5 bases and J by 4 bases, with 17 bases left in between.

The table lists this clonotype with a few counts. The chain recombines TRBV7-2 with TRBJ2-3, with TRBD1 matching over 7 bases. This CDR3 is built from 15 residues. Germline CDR1 is SGHTA and CDR2 is FQGNSA. With 1 base clipped from V and 4 bases from J, the junction kept 5 bases outside the gene matches. CDR3 sequence (DNA): TGTGCCAGCAGCTTAGAGGGACAGTTCTCAGATACGCAGTATTTT. This codes for CASSLEGQFSDTQYF.

This clonotype was picked up a small number of times. V is TRBV20-1 and J is TRBJ1-1, with TRBD1 identical over 7 bases. Trimming removed 2 bases from V and 6 bases from J; junction bases left unmatched: 9. The CDR3 loop spans 14 amino acids. Germline V gene sequence: CDR1 DFQATT, CDR2 SNEGSKA (reference sequence). DNA of the CDR3: TGCAGTGCTAGACCGGTCCCGGGACAGCCTGAAGCTTTCTTT. Its protein product is CSARPVPGQPEAFF.

This chain links TRBV28 with TRBJ2-5; TRBD2 might be the D (5 bases). This CDR3 has 15 residues. Germline lookup yields CDR1 MDHEN and CDR2 SYDVKM. The germline V and J ends were trimmed by 4 bases and 5 bases, with 17 bases remaining between them. The CDR3 reads CASSSPSLRAETQYF. As DNA, the CDR3 is TGTGCCAGCAGTTCCCCTTCCTTGCGGGCTGAGACCCAGTACTTC.

V and J are TRBV6-5 and TRBJ1-6; D unclear. Germline V CDR1 and CDR2: MNHEY, SVGAGI. Trimming took 0 bases from V and 11 from J, leaving 23 bases between them. This CDR3 has 18 amino acids. CDR3 protein: CASSYSVDGSPNSPPLHF. CDR3 in DNA: TGTGCCAGCAGTTACTCAGTGGATGGGTCCCCGAACAGCCCACCCCTCCACTTT.

The chain joins TRBV2 to TRBJ2-1, with D hard to call. The germline gives CDR1 SNHLY, CDR2 FYNNEI. This CDR3 region has 12 residues. V lost 6 bases, J lost 5 bases, and 8 bases lay in between. CDR3 loop: CASSATHNEQFF. In nucleotides, the CDR3 is TGTGCCAGCAGCGCGACCCACAATGAGCAGTTCTTC.

V and J are TRBV20-1 and TRBJ2-5, with D perhaps matching TRBD1 (6 bases). V lost 6 bases and J 5 bases, leaving 19 bases between the germline ends. Germline V lookup: CDR1 DFQATT, CDR2 SNEGSKA (reference sequence). CDR3 length equals 14 residues. CDR3 coding DNA: TGCAGTGCCGGACGGGACATAGGGCGCGAGACCCAGTACTTC. This gives the protein CSAGRDIGRETQYF.

This clonotype was found a few times. The gene calls are TRBV20-1 and TRBJ2-2, with 9 nucleotides matching TRBD2. Germline trimming cut 3 bases from V and 7 bases from J; bases unmatched to any gene: 21. CDR3 size: 19 residues. Germline loops: CDR1 DFQATT, CDR2 SNEGSKA (reference sequence). This CDR3 reads CSASLDGLAGSSRVGELFF. CDR3 nucleotide sequence: TGCAGTGCTAGCCTAGATGGCCTAGCGGGATCCTCCCGGGTCGGGGAGCTGTTTTTT.

This clonotype counts as medium-sized. The chain joins TRBV20-1 to TRBJ1-5; no reliable D call. This CDR3 is built from 12 residues. The ends were cut back, 0 bases at V and 0 bases at J, with 0 bases in the middle. Germline CDR1 and CDR2: DFQATT and SNEGSKA (reference sequence). CDR3 in amino acids: CSARDSNQPQHF. The CDR3 DNA reads TGCAGTGCTAGAGATAGCAATCAGCCCCAGCATTTT.

The genes are TRBV7-2 and TRBJ2-7; possibly TRBD2 for D (6 bases). The germline gives CDR1 SGHTA, CDR2 FQGNSA. The V end was cut by 0 bases, the J end by 3 bases, with 9 bases between. This CDR3 contains 14 residues. The DNA of the CDR3 is TGTGCCAGCAGCTTAGCGGGAGCGGGCTACGAGCAGTACTTC. Its translation: CASSLAGAGYEQYF.

This clonotype has only one observation. This chain uses TRBV27 with TRBJ2-7, with D maybe TRBD2 (7 bases). Deletions cut 6 bases from V and 0 bases from J, with 15 bases between. From germline, CDR1 is MNHEY and CDR2 SMNVEV (reference sequence). The CDR3 runs 15 residues. DNA of the CDR3: TGTGCCAGCAGAGGACTAGGGGGACGCTCCTACGAGCAGTACTTC. Residues: CASRGLGGRSYEQYF.

The chain uses TRBV28 and TRBJ2-3; possible D gene TRBD2, 6 bases. V lost 5 bases to trimming and J lost 11 bases, with 14 bases between them. This CDR3 comprises 12 residues. Germline loops: CDR1 MDHEN, CDR2 SYDVKM. The CDR3 reads CASSPQRVQQYF. CDR3 in DNA: TGTGCCAGCAGTCCCCAGCGGGTTCAGCAGTATTTT.